Listed below are T cell receptor beta chains from one sample, sequenced in a study of CD8+CD57+ T cells in acquired aplastic anemia. TCRdb redid the calling of the reads with MiXCR, one entry per CDR3 protein. Here the sample spans about 210,000 distinct CDR3 sequences, 30% to 40% being singletons. Sequencing was carried out using sorted CD4+, CD8+, or CD8+CD57+ T cells (not recorded which) from PBMCs. These receptors were taken from a human donor in good health, serving as a control. Both conserved end residues are part of each CDR3. A D gene is named only where the DNA matches it firmly. Clone size is not always given. Where it is, it says once, few, many or a class for expanded clones.

>NA|NA|TRBJ1-5|TRBV12-5
CASGLGLSNQPQHF
TGTGCTAGTGGTTTGGGACTTAGCAATCAGCCCCAGCATTTT
>many|NA|TRBJ1-4|TRBV15
CATGTRKGATNEKLFF
TGTGCCACAGGGACACGTAAAGGGGCAACTAATGAAAAACTGTTTTTT
>NA|TRBD1|TRBJ1-1|TRBV6-1
CASSPRTGGSRNAFF
TGTGCCAGCAGTCCTCGGACAGGGGGCTCTAGAAATGCTTTCTTT
>many|NA|TRBJ2-7|TRBV5-1
CASSLRDSHYEQYF
TGCGCCAGCAGCCTGCGGGACAGTCACTACGAGCAGTACTTC
>few|NA|TRBJ2-5|TRBV2
CASNPGTQYF
TGTGCCAGCAATCCAGGGACCCAGTACTTC
>few|NA|TRBJ1-5|TRBV7-2
CASSPRINQPQHF
TGTGCCAGCAGCCCGCGAATTAATCAGCCCCAGCATTTT
>NA|TRBD1|TRBJ1-6|TRBV5-6
CASSLVPGQALLPLHF
TGTGCCAGCAGCCTAGTGCCGGGACAGGCCCTATTACCCCTCCACTTT
>many|NA|TRBJ2-7|TRBV20-1
CSAPHAGGVEQYF
TGCAGTGCTCCTCATGCAGGGGGGGTCGAGCAGTACTTC
>many|NA|TRBJ2-1|TRBV24-1
CATSDSDSRAYNEQFF
TGTGCCACCAGTGACTCTGACAGTCGTGCCTACAATGAGCAGTTCTTC
>NA|NA|TRBJ1-2|TRBV7-8
CASSPTRGNGYTF
TGTGCCAGCAGCCCTACCCGGGGGAATGGCTACACCTTC
>many|NA|TRBJ2-7|TRBV7-8
CASSFLLSGYEQYF
TGTGCCAGCAGCTTTCTTCTTTCGGGGTACGAGCAGTACTTC
>many|TRBD1|TRBJ1-6|TRBV5-4
CASSSHMDRVVLRSPLHF
TGTGCCAGCAGCTCCCACATGGACAGGGTAGTTCTGCGCTCACCCCTCCACTTT
>many|NA|TRBJ1-2|TRBV6-5
CASSYIRGGHYGYTF
TGTGCCAGCAGTTATATTCGTGGGGGACATTATGGCTACACCTTC
>NA|TRBD1|TRBJ1-1|TRBV2
CASSQDRKTEAFF
TGTGCCAGCTCACAGGACAGGAAGACTGAAGCTTTCTTT
>many|TRBD1|TRBJ2-7|TRBV10-3
CATKRTGESYEQYF
TGTGCCACAAAAAGGACAGGGGAATCCTACGAGCAGTACTTC
>medium-sized|NA|TRBJ1-1|TRBV25-1
CASSEWADTEAFF
TGTGCCAGCAGTGAATGGGCGGACACTGAAGCTTTCTTT
>few|TRBD2|TRBJ2-3|TRBV6-6
CASSWDYPTTDTQYF
TGTGCCAGCAGTTGGGACTACCCGACCACAGATACGCAGTATTTT
>once|TRBD2|TRBJ2-1|TRBV29-1
CSVVGLAAPQTSNEQFF
TGCAGCGTTGTAGGACTAGCGGCACCTCAAACTTCAAATGAGCAGTTCTTC
>few|NA|TRBJ1-5|TRBV6-5
CASSYSGGDQPQHF
TGTGCCAGCAGTTACTCGGGGGGGGATCAGCCCCAGCATTTT
>many|NA|TRBJ1-6|TRBV6-1
CAGQGQSNSPLHF
TGTGCCGGGCAGGGGCAGTCTAATTCACCCCTCCACTTT